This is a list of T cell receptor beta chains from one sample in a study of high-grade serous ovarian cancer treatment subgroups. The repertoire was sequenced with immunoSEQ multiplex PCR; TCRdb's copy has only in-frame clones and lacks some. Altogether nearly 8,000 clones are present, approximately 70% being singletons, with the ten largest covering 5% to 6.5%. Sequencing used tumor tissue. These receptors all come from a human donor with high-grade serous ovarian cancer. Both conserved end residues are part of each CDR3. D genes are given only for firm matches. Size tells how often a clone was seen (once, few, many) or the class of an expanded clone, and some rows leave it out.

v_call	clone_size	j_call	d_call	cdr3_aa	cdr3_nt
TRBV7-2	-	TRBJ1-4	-	CASSQSSSNEKLFF	TGTGCCAGCAGTCAGAGCAGTTCTAATGAAAAACTGTTTTTT
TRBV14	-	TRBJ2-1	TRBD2	CASLTAGGEQFF	TGTGCCAGCCTCACAGCGGGAGGCGAGCAGTTCTTC
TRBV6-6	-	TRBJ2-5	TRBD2	CASSWEGETQYF	TGTGCCAGCAGTTGGGAGGGAGAGACCCAGTACTTC
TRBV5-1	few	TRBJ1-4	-	CASSSQAGGGEKLFF	TGCGCCAGCAGCTCTCAAGCCGGGGGCGGTGAAAAACTGTTTTTT
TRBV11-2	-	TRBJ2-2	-	CASSHSGGELFF	TGTGCCAGCAGCCACTCCGGCGGGGAGCTGTTTTTT
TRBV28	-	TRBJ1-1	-	CASTDPPQGTRTEAFF	TGTGCCAGCACCGACCCCCCCCAGGGCACGCGCACTGAAGCTTTCTTT
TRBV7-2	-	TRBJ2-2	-	CASSPGLRTGELFF	TGTGCCAGCAGCCCGGGACTCAGGACCGGGGAGCTGTTTTTT
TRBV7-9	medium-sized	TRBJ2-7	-	CASTSGGANLYEQYF	TGTGCCAGCACCTCGGGGGGCGCGAACCTCTATGAGCAGTACTTC
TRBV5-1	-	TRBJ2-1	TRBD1	CASSPRTGGDGDNEQFF	TGCGCCAGCAGCCCTCGGACAGGGGGCGACGGGGACAATGAGCAGTTCTTC
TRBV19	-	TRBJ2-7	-	CASSLQGTRGAYEQYF	TGTGCCAGTAGCTTACAGGGGACTAGAGGGGCCTACGAGCAGTACTTC
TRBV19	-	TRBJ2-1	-	CASSIAGLSYNEQFF	TGTGCCAGTAGTATCGCGGGTCTTAGCTACAATGAGCAGTTCTTC
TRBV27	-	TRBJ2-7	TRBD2	CASSRLGGSSYEQYF	TGTGCCAGCAGCCGGCTAGGCGGGAGTTCCTACGAGCAGTACTTC
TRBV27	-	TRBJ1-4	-	CASSRTDGRDEKLFF	TGTGCCAGCAGCCGGACGGACGGCCGGGATGAAAAACTGTTTTTT
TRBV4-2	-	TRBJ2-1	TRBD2	CASSHPTSGASYNEQFF	TGTGCCAGCAGCCACCCGACTAGCGGGGCCTCCTACAATGAGCAGTTCTTC
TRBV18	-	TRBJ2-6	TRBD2	CASSRKREGQSAGANVLTF	TGTGCCAGCTCACGTAAGCGGGAGGGCCAATCGGCTGGGGCCAACGTCCTGACTTTC
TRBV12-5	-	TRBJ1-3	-	CASGFPGNTIYF	TGTGCTAGTGGTTTCCCCGGAAACACCATATATTTT
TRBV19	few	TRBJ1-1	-	CASSASGVRMNTEAFF	TGTGCCAGTAGTGCCAGTGGCGTCCGCATGAACACTGAAGCTTTCTTT
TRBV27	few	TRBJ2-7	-	CASSLARGYEQYF	TGTGCCAGCAGCCTCGCACGGGGTTACGAGCAGTACTTC
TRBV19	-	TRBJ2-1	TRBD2	CASSGLAGNNEQFF	TGTGCCAGTAGTGGACTAGCGGGAAACAATGAGCAGTTCTTC
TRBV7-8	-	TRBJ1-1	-	CASSLRTASYDTEAFF	TGTGCCAGCAGCTTAAGGACAGCCTCCTACGACACTGAAGCTTTCTTT
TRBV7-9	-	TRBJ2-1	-	CASSLSGSYNEQFF	TGTGCCAGCAGCTTAAGTGGCTCCTACAATGAGCAGTTCTTC
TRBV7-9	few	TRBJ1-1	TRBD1	CASSLTGDGTEAFF	TGTGCCAGCAGCTTAACAGGGGATGGCACTGAAGCTTTCTTT
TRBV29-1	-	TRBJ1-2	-	CSDGQIYGYTF	TGCAGCGATGGACAGATTTATGGCTACACCTTC
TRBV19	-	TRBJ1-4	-	CASSISEKLFF	TGTGCCAGTAGTATCAGTGAAAAACTGTTTTTT
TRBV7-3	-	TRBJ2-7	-	CASSSNSYEQYF	TGTGCCAGCAGCTCCAACTCCTACGAGCAGTACTTC
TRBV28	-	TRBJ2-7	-	CGTGDYQEQYF	TGTGGTACAGGGGACTATCAAGAGCAGTACTTC